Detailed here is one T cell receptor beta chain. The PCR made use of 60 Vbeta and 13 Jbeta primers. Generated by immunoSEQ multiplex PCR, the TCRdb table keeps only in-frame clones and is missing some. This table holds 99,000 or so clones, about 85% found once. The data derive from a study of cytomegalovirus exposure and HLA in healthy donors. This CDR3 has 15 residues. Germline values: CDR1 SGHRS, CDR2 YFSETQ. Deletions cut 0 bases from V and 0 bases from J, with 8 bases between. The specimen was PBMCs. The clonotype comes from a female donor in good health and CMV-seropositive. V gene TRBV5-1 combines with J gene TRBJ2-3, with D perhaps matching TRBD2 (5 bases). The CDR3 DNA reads TGCGCCAGCAGCTTGGATTGGGAGAGCACAGATACGCAGTATTTT. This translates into CASSLDWESTDTQYF.